The 8 T cell receptor beta chains reported below all come from one sample, sequenced in a study of T cell responses to AZD1222 COVID-19 vaccine. Produced via immunoSEQ multiplex PCR; TCRdb's table is partial and in-frame only. In the table there are more than 140,000 clones, 88% of which are singletons. The material sequenced was peripheral blood, taken on day 0 of AZD1222 vaccination. These receptors were collected from an adult in good health.

The J gene is TRBJ1-1, the V gene TRBV5-4; D unclear. V dropped 3 bases and J dropped 8 bases, with 8 bases sitting between them. This CDR3 spans 11 amino acids. The germline V gene encodes CDR1 SGHNT and CDR2 YYREEE (reference sequence). CDR3 protein: CASSYGVEAFF. CDR3 nucleotides: TGTGCCAGCAGCTACGGGGTCGAAGCTTTCTTT.

In regard to this clone: The sample contains more than one DNA sequence encoding this CDR3. The J gene is TRBJ1-1, the V gene TRBV9, with D perhaps TRBD1 (6 bases). CDR1 is SGDLS and CDR2 is YYNGEE in the germline V gene. Trimming stripped 0 bases from V and 4 bases from J, with 7 bases between. The CDR3 sequence is 13 residues long. Written as DNA, the CDR3 is TGTGCCAGCAGCGTAGGACAGGTCACTGAAGCTTTCTTT. Its translation: CASSVGQVTEAFF.

The chain recombines TRBV20-1 with TRBJ1-2, with D hard to call. With 4 bases removed from V and 5 bases from J, the gap between germline ends came to 8 bases. The germline V gene encodes CDR1 DFQATT and CDR2 SNEGSKA (reference sequence). CDR3 length: 11 residues. The CDR3 bases are TGCAGTGCTACAGATTTTTATGGCTACACCTTC. Translated: CSATDFYGYTF.

The V gene is TRBV9, the J gene TRBJ1-3; D might be TRBD1 (5 bases). Germline V gene lookup returns CDR1 SGDLS and CDR2 YYNGEE. The CDR3 is 14 residues long. Trimming removed 1 base at V and 2 bases at J, with 7 bases between. The CDR3 loop reads CASSVSRAGNTIYF. The CDR3 DNA reads TGTGCCAGCAGCGTAAGCAGGGCTGGAAACACCATATATTTT.

This clone occurred once. V is TRBV19 and J is TRBJ1-2; maybe TRBD1 (5 bases). Germline CDR1 and CDR2: LNHDA and SQIVND (reference sequence). Between the trimmed V and J ends, which lost 9 bases and 6 bases, there was a span of 11 bases. The CDR3 runs to 11 residues. The chain's CDR3 is CASQGRDGYTF. The DNA for the CDR3 is TGTGCCAGCCAGGGACGGGATGGCTACACCTTC.

This chain connects TRBV11-3 to TRBJ2-7; D is undetermined. Trimming pared 0 bases from V and 6 bases from J, leaving 9 bases between. The germline V gene encodes CDR1 SGHNT and CDR2 YENEEA. The CDR3 extends over 13 amino acids. CDR3 sequence reads: CASSLDSVSEQYF. CDR3 coding DNA: TGTGCCAGCAGCTTAGATTCCGTAAGCGAGCAGTACTTC.

The chain carries TRBV20-1 and TRBJ1-1, with no clear D. CDR1 DFQATT and CDR2 SNEGSKA come from the germline V gene (reference sequence). CDR3 size: 11 residues. The germline V and J ends were trimmed by 0 bases and 5 bases, with 4 bases remaining between them. The CDR3 region is CSARDLTEAFF. DNA for the CDR3: TGCAGTGCTAGAGATCTAACTGAAGCTTTCTTT.

This clone was seen a single time. The CDR3 reads CASGLVTWNEQFF. CDR3 sequence (DNA): TGTGCTAGTGGTTTGGTCACATGGAATGAGCAGTTCTTC. The rearrangement uses TRBV12-5 and TRBJ2-1; D not certain. Germline V gene data show CDR1 as LGHNT and CDR2 as FRNRAP. V lost 0 bases and J 7 bases, leaving 7 bases between the germline ends. The CDR3 has 13 residues.